This TCR beta chain was obtained from a study of T cell repertoires in cytomegalovirus infection. Overall study context: Matching HLA type, along with CMV infection, was indicated by public TCR beta signatures.

Note on this clonotype: The antigen is undetermined.

Trimming took off 0 bases at V and 5 bases at J, with 11 bases between the two ends. Germline V gives CDR1 SGDLS, CDR2 YYNGEE. The CDR3 spans 14 residues. TCRdb re-called the reads through MiXCR, storing one row per CDR3 protein. Of 700,000 to 850,000 distinct CDR3 sequences listed, about 33% were seen once; the top ten hold under 15%. This specimen was cultured CD8+ T cells from PBMCs, taken from culture after CMV antigen stimulation. The V call is TRBV9, the J call TRBJ1-1; no definite D call. The clonotype originates from a human donor in good health (CMV status not recorded). Some clones in this sample may be carry-over from other donors' samples. DNA of the CDR3: TGTGCCAGCAGCGTAGGTGACGGGCAGACTGAAGCTTTCTTT. It codes for CASSVGDGQTEAFF.